This entry lists 22 T cell receptor beta chains sequenced from one sample in a study of identical twins. TCRdb recomputed calls from the 5' RACE reads with MiXCR, one row per CDR3 protein. The sample records about 520,000 distinct CDR3 sequences, roughly 21% being singletons. These data were likewise used in another study, on T cells expressing NK-cell markers.

The sequenced sample consisted of CD4+ T cells sorted from blood. The receptors derive from a woman under 30 in good health.

The rearrangement joins TRBV15 to TRBJ2-3; 13 nucleotides align to TRBD2. Per germline, CDR1 LNHNV and CDR2 YYDKDF (reference sequence). V was clipped by 6 bases and J by 1 base; unmatched bases: 1. The CDR3 is 15 residues long. The CDR3 loop is CATRLAGGRTDTQYF. CDR3 coding DNA: TGTGCCACCAGACTAGCGGGAGGGCGCACAGATACGCAGTATTTT. Full variable domain (outside the CDR3, taken from reference TRBV15 and TRBJ2-3): DAMVIQNPRYQVTQFGKPVTLSCSQTLNHNVMYWYQQKSSQAPKLLFHYYDKDFNNEADTPDNFQSRRPNTSFCFLDIRSPGLGDTAMYLCATRLAGGRTDTQYFGPGTRLTVL.

The J gene is TRBJ2-1, the V gene TRBV6-1, with D tentatively TRBD2 (5 bases). This CDR3 has 14 residues. The germline V gene has CDR1 MNHNS and CDR2 SASEGT. V was pared by 8 bases and J by 6 bases, with 17 bases between. The CDR3 DNA is TGTGCCAGCGGTAGGCGGGCCTCTGGCAATGAGCAGTTCTTC. It encodes CASGRRASGNEQFF.

This clonotype has a handful of counts. The chain couples TRBV12-3 or TRBV12-4 to TRBJ1-2; D not resolved. Between the trimmed V and J ends, which lost 6 bases and 0 bases, there was a span of 8 bases. The CDR3 length is 13 residues. The CDR3 region is CASSYRANYGYTF. The DNA for the CDR3 is TGTGCCAGCAGCTACAGAGCTAACTATGGCTACACCTTC.

This clonotype was seen only a few times. The rearrangement joins TRBV20-1 to TRBJ1-6; D ambiguous. The germline gives CDR1 DFQATT, CDR2 SNEGSKA (reference sequence). V was clipped by 5 bases and J by 11 bases, with 22 bases between them. This CDR3 is built from 15 residues. The CDR3 DNA reads TGCAGTGCTTCCTTAGGTCTGGGGAGAGGCCCACCCCTCCACTTT. The encoded protein is CSASLGLGRGPPLHF.

This clonotype has just a few counts. The rearrangement joins TRBV20-1 to TRBJ2-3, with D perhaps TRBD2 (5 bases). The CDR3 spans 11 residues. CDR1 DFQATT and CDR2 SNEGSKA come from the germline V gene (reference sequence). In nucleotides, the CDR3 is TGCAGCGGGGATGGACCAGATACGCAGTATTTT. This codes for CSGDGPDTQYF.

In its sample, this clonotype was seen a few times. The chain combines TRBV7-2 with TRBJ2-7, with 8 bases that match TRBD2. Germline V CDR1 and CDR2: SGHTA, FQGNSA. CDR3 size: 14 residues. Trimming cost V 7 bases and J 4 bases; bases outside gene matches: 9. This chain's CDR3 is CASTLLGGRYEQYF. CDR3 sequence (DNA): TGTGCCAGCACCCTACTGGGCGGGAGGTACGAGCAGTACTTC.

Only a few counts were recorded for this clonotype. This CDR3 is CASSDLTGIQETQYF. CDR3 DNA sequence: TGTGCCAGCAGTGATCTCACAGGGATCCAAGAGACCCAGTACTTC. This rearrangement joins TRBV25-1 to TRBJ2-5; D might be TRBD1 (6 bases). The germline gives CDR1 MGHDK, CDR2 SYGVNS. V lost 3 bases and J 1 base, leaving 12 bases between the germline ends. The CDR3 consists of 15 residues.

This clonotype has only a few counts. The chain employs TRBV6-1 and TRBJ2-1, with 9 nucleotides matching TRBD2. V trimming: 8 bases; J trimming: 4 bases; junction bases outside the gene matches: 9. Per the germline V gene, CDR1 is MNHNS and CDR2 is SASEGT. This CDR3 comprises 15 residues. CDR3: CASWGASGVYNEQFF. The CDR3 DNA is TGTGCCAGCTGGGGGGCTAGCGGGGTATACAATGAGCAGTTCTTC.

This clonotype was counted only a few times. The rearrangement joins TRBV20-1 to TRBJ1-4; no clear D. With 1 base removed from V and 5 bases from J, the gap between germline ends came to 8 bases. The CDR3 covers 13 residues. Germline V gene data show CDR1 as DFQATT and CDR2 as SNEGSKA (reference sequence). In DNA, the CDR3 is TGCAGTGCTAGAGGCCTGAACAATGAAAAACTGTTTTTT. Its translation is CSARGLNNEKLFF.

The chain joins TRBV11-2 to TRBJ2-7; 8 nucleotides align to TRBD2. This CDR3 has 17 residues. Looked up from germline, CDR1 is SGHAT and CDR2 is FQNNGV. Trimming at V came to 5 bases and at J to 0 bases, leaving 12 bases not matched to a gene. The CDR3, as DNA: TGTGCCAGCAGCCCAGGCGGGGGGCAGCGCTTCTCCTACGAGCAGTACTTC. It specifies CASSPGGGQRFSYEQYF.

This clonotype was found many times. The chain links TRBV15 to TRBJ2-1; D remains unclear. CDR1 is LNHNV, CDR2 YYDKDF, per germline (reference sequence). Trimming removed 0 bases from V and 10 bases from J, with 4 bases in between. CDR3 size: 11 residues. CDR3 DNA sequence: TGTGCCACCAGCAGAGATCAAGAGCAGTTCTTC. It translates to CATSRDQEQFF.

This clonotype has just a few counts. This chain joins TRBV6-5 and TRBJ2-1; the D gene is possibly TRBD1 (6 bases). The CDR3 spans 15 residues. V was clipped by 0 bases and J by 5 bases, with 11 bases between them. CDR1 and CDR2 (germline): MNHEY, SVGAGI. CDR3 bases: TGTGCCAGCAGTTACTCGACGGGACAAGACAATGAGCAGTTCTTC. Translating gives CASSYSTGQDNEQFF.

The V call is TRBV20-1, the J call TRBJ1-1, with unresolved D. Trimming cost V 1 base and J 10 bases, with 22 bases left between them. The CDR3 is made up of 15 amino acids. From germline, CDR1 is DFQATT and CDR2 SNEGSKA (reference sequence). The chain's CDR3 is CSARGQSDVVAAAFF. CDR3 nucleotide sequence: TGCAGTGCTAGAGGCCAATCGGACGTCGTTGCCGCAGCTTTCTTT.

There are a few counts of this clonotype. The chain joins TRBV20-1 to TRBJ1-1, with a possible D match to TRBD1 (6 bases). Trimming took 4 bases from V and 1 from J, leaving 10 bases between them. Germline V lookup: CDR1 DFQATT, CDR2 SNEGSKA (reference sequence). The CDR3 has 13 residues. The CDR3 region is CSAKQTGNTEAFF. The CDR3 bases are TGCAGTGCTAAACAGACAGGGAACACTGAAGCTTTCTTT.

CDR3 DNA sequence: TGTGCCAGCAGTCAACTAGGGGAAGCTTTCTTT. Its protein product is CASSQLGEAFF. The rearrangement links TRBV6-5 to TRBJ1-1; unclear D gene. The CDR3 contains 11 residues. Looked up from germline, CDR1 is MNHEY and CDR2 is SVGAGI. V dropped 5 bases and J dropped 8 bases, with 9 bases sitting between them.

This clonotype was detected only a few times. The rearrangement links TRBV12-3 or TRBV12-4 to TRBJ2-3; a weak D match, TRBD1 (6 bases). V was cut by 7 bases and J by 0 bases, with 11 bases left in between. The CDR3 spans 14 residues. Here the CDR3 reads CASIRGASTDTQYF. CDR3 coding DNA: TGTGCCAGCATCAGGGGCGCAAGCACAGATACGCAGTATTTT.

The chain recombines TRBV5-1 with TRBJ2-3, with 12 bases lining up with TRBD2. The CDR3 extends over 16 amino acids. V shed 0 bases, J shed 4 bases, and the junction held 3 bases outside the gene matches. Germline V gene sequence: CDR1 SGHRS, CDR2 YFSETQ. The CDR3 DNA follows: TGCGCCAGCAGCTTGGCCGGACTAGCGGGACCAGATACGCAGTATTTT. Translating it yields CASSLAGLAGPDTQYF.

This rearrangement joins TRBV4-3 to TRBJ2-5, with 7 bases fitting TRBD2. V lost 1 base and J lost 3; bases outside the gene matches: 11. This CDR3 contains 17 residues. Germline CDR1 is LGHNA and CDR2 is YSLEER. The CDR3 here is CASSQAIGGTTKETQYF. In DNA, the CDR3 is TGCGCCAGCAGCCAAGCTATAGGCGGGACTACTAAAGAGACCCAGTACTTC.

This clonotype appeared a few times. The V gene is TRBV20-1, the J gene TRBJ1-5, with 9 bases lining up with TRBD1. The CDR3 loop spans 13 amino acids. The V and J ends lost 3 bases and 9 bases, in that order; junction bases with no gene match: 6. The germline V gene encodes CDR1 DFQATT and CDR2 SNEGSKA (reference sequence). CDR3 residues: CSASRDRATPQHF. CDR3 coding DNA: TGCAGTGCTAGCCGGGACAGGGCTACGCCCCAGCATTTT.

In this sample, this clonotype turned up many times. This chain uses TRBV12-3 or TRBV12-4 with TRBJ2-7; 9 bases match TRBD1. Trimming cost V 5 bases and J 3 bases; bases outside gene matches: 5. The CDR3 sequence is 14 residues long. CDR3 nucleotide sequence: TGTGCCAGCAGTCTAACAGGGGGCCACTACGAGCAGTACTTC. This encodes CASSLTGGHYEQYF.

The chain joins TRBV29-1 to TRBJ2-7; 11 bases line up with TRBD1. V dropped 6 bases and J dropped 6; count of bases not matched to a gene: 7. Germline V lookup: CDR1 SQVTM, CDR2 ANQGSEA. The CDR3 extends over 13 amino acids. The CDR3 nucleotides read TGCAGCGTCCGGGACAGGGGGACCAGCGAGCAGTACTTC. As protein: CSVRDRGTSEQYF.

Only a few counts were recorded for this clonotype. This chain uses TRBV20-1 with TRBJ2-5, with D perhaps matching TRBD1 (6 bases). V lost 2 bases, J lost 2 bases, and 9 bases lay in between. This CDR3 has 13 residues. Germline V gene lookup returns CDR1 DFQATT and CDR2 SNEGSKA (reference sequence). CDR3 in amino acids: CSARRGIQETQYF. In DNA form, the CDR3 reads TGCAGTGCTAGAAGGGGGATACAAGAGACCCAGTACTTC.